This T cell receptor beta chain was captured in a study of beta chain features in type 1 diabetes (dated by TCRdb to the late 2010s). With respect to the entire study: Patients and healthy donors did not differ in mean age, gender distribution, total cell number or subset yield. Across all samples, roughly 110,000,000 sorted cells were examined, and cell number per subset correlated strongly with RNA yield. The study compared TCRB repertoires of sorted circulating CD4+ T cell subsets between recently diagnosed type 1 diabetes patients and matched healthy donors. Whereas all 30 or so donors provided naive and central memory subsets, regulatory and stem cell-like memory subsets were isolated from just 8 patients and roughly eight healthy donors. The investigation overall reported the following: The naive, central memory and regulatory TCRB repertoires appeared to resemble one another more closely among patients than among healthy donors. Because cDNA rather than genomic DNA was sequenced, highly expressing activated cells could have been over-represented, although no difference in activation and CD3 levels was found between groups. In all four CD4+ subsets, TCRB CDR3 length was moderately but significantly shorter in type 1 diabetes patients. Shorter templates might have been favored by PCR, but patient and control samples were amplified and corrected together, so both groups would have been affected equally by any skew. Because small numbers of individuals were included in the HLA sub-analyses, any influence of HLA type on TCRB rearrangement was left unresolved. At VDJ recombination sites, type 1 diabetes patients had fewer insertions and more deleted nucleotides, which implies abnormalities in thymic rearrangement.

This clone was counted between two and nine times. Its binding antigen is unknown. No base quality values were provided; no much bigger clone lies one nucleotide off. The germline V gene (reference sequence) yields SEHNR for CDR1 and FQNEAQ for CDR2. The V end loses 5 bases and the J end loses 4 bases, and a stretch of 7 bases separates them. Counted from cysteine to phenylalanine, this CDR3 has 12 amino acids. This entry keeps only the CDR3 DNA: 36 bases, framed from base 1. The High Capacity cDNA Reverse Transcription Kit was used to reverse transcribe all of the isolated RNA, meaning that expressed TCRB transcripts were what got sequenced. Deep immunoSEQ sequencing was applied to naive, central memory and regulatory T cell samples, giving an average of roughly 3.6 million total reads per sample. Sorted cells were lysed in RLT buffer, and RNA was extracted using DNase-treated RNeasy Micro or Mini kits according to cell number. Each cell subset was processed on its own to prevent cross-contamination, while patient and healthy donor samples were processed together. The immunoSEQ multiplex PCR was used to amplify TCRB sequences from cDNA, yielding 87-bp fragments that span the CDR3 region. Sequencing of the amplicons was done on the Illumina HiSeq platform. In the original analysis: PCR bias was corrected computationally using synthetic template baselines, and reads within Hamming distance 2 were collapsed, with unmergeable singletons discarded. Reads were aligned against IMGT to assign V, D and J genes, CDR3 length and insertions or deletions at six rearrangement sites. Within each subset, clonotype counts were normalized to sorted cell number, and only after that were true diversity and Gini coefficients computed with the tcR R package. The overlap coefficient, calculated on TCRB nucleotide sequences, was used to measure repertoire sharing. TCRdb limited this immuneACCESS table to in-frame rearrangements with V and J called. A share of clones is missing; checked studies link under half to unresolved V genes, and the rest is unexplained. V, J and clone size derive from that table, while D and trimming were established from the DNA sequence. This sample has around 340,000 clones in its table, and about a tenth of those were observed once. The top ten hold about 1% of the sample.

A single peripheral blood draw of about 116 mL on average was collected from each donor into heparinised tubes. Using a panel that included CD45RO, CCR7, CD25, CD127, CD95 and CD27, naive, central memory, regulatory and stem cell-like memory CD4+ T cells were sorted on a BD FACSAria II. All sorted populations exceeded 95% purity. PBMCs were isolated right away by Lymphoprep density gradient centrifugation and were stained directly, without culture. To minimize batch effects, samples were stained and sorted in pairs, one healthy donor with one patient per experiment. This sequence uses TRBV7-9 and TRBJ2-3; TRBD2 is perhaps the D gene, given 5 matching bases. Sequencing was carried out using central memory CD4+ T cells from blood. The sequence derives from a man between 25 and 39 years old with type 1 diabetes. The DNA sequence is as follows: TGTGCCAGCAGCCCGGAGGCAGATACGCAGTATTTT. Translated, this gives CASSPEADTQYF. Here the CDR3 is joined to the reference TRBV7-9 and TRBJ2-3 genes, and the full variable domain is: DTGVSQNPRHKITKRGQNVTFRCDPISEHNRLYWYRQTLGQGPEFLTYFQNEAQLEKSRLLSDRFSAERPKGSFSTLEIQRTEQGDSAMYLCASSPEADTQYFGPGTRLTVL.